The 22 T cell receptor beta chains presented below share a single source sample, sequenced in a study of cytotoxic CD8 clonotypes in ibrutinib-treated CLL. Only in-frame clones appear in the TCRdb table, and some are missing; sequencing was by immunoSEQ multiplex PCR. The sample includes approximately 48,000 clones, approximately 50% of them seen just once. This specimen was PBMCs, taken after 12 months of ibrutinib treatment. The origin of the receptors is a human donor with chronic lymphocytic leukemia.

This clone appeared a few times. The rearrangement uses TRBV7-9 and TRBJ1-1; D is possibly TRBD1 (5 bases). V shed 5 bases and J shed 8 bases, with 15 bases lying between them. The CDR3 runs to 13 residues. Germline CDR1 reads SEHNR; CDR2 reads FQNEAQ (reference sequence). The CDR3 DNA reads as TGTGCCAGCAGCCCAGATCCAAGGGGAGAAGCTTTCTTT. Its protein is CASSPDPRGEAFF. The entire variable domain, with the rest obtained from reference TRBV7-9 and TRBJ1-1, is as follows: DTGVSQNPRHKITKRGQNVTFRCDPISEHNRLYWYRQTLGQGPEFLTYFQNEAQLEKSRLLSDRFSAERPKGSFSTLEIQRTEQGDSAMYLCASSPDPRGEAFFGQGTRLTVV.

This clone was detected a few times. V and J are TRBV5-1 and TRBJ2-3; no clear D gene. The CDR3 extends over 15 amino acids. CDR1 and CDR2 from the germline V gene are SGHRS and YFSETQ. Trimming took off 0 bases at V and 6 bases at J, with 14 bases between the two ends. The chain's CDR3 is CASSLDSLRSDTQYF. CDR3 in DNA: TGCGCCAGCAGCTTGGACAGCCTCCGAAGTGATACGCAGTATTTT.

This clone was observed a handful of times. The chain links TRBV9 to TRBJ2-1, with D possibly matching TRBD2 (6 bases). The CDR3 loop spans 17 amino acids. CDR1 and CDR2 (germline): SGDLS, YYNGEE. V was clipped by 0 bases and J by 5 bases, with 18 bases between them. The DNA of the CDR3 is TGTGCCAGCAGCGTAGAGGTTCGGGCGGGAACGAACAATGAGCAGTTCTTC. Its protein is CASSVEVRAGTNNEQFF.

CDR3 region: CAWTWGVGGLSYEQYF. CDR3 sequence (DNA): TGTGCCTGGACATGGGGCGTGGGAGGCCTTTCCTACGAGCAGTACTTC. V and J are TRBV30 and TRBJ2-7; maybe TRBD2 (6 bases). Trimming stripped 4 bases from V and 1 base from J, with 20 bases between. Germline V gene lookup returns CDR1 GTSNPN and CDR2 SVGIG (reference sequence). This CDR3 is 16 amino acids long.

This chain connects TRBV28 to TRBJ1-2; tentative D call: TRBD1 (5 bases). The CDR3 totals 15 residues. Germline CDR1 MDHEN, CDR2 SYDVKM. V shed 6 bases and J shed 2 bases, with 16 bases lying between them. CDR3 loop: CASSGADTSNYGYTF. The CDR3 region has the DNA TGTGCCAGCAGCGGGGCGGACACCTCAAACTATGGCTACACCTTC.

The V and J genes are TRBV6-1 and TRBJ1-5; 7 bases line up with TRBD1. V lost 5 bases to trimming and J lost 4 bases; unmatched junction nucleotides: 2. Per germline, CDR1 MNHNS and CDR2 SASEGT. The CDR3 runs to 13 residues. The DNA of the CDR3 is TGTGCCAGCAGTCGGACAGGAAATCAGCCCCAGCATTTT. Protein: CASSRTGNQPQHF.

The J gene is TRBJ2-1, the V gene TRBV9, with D uncertain. The CDR3 spans 15 residues. Germline V CDR1 and CDR2: SGDLS, YYNGEE. The germline V and J ends were trimmed by 0 bases and 2 bases, with 9 bases remaining between them. The DNA for the CDR3 is TGTGCCAGCAGCGTAGGGAGTCAGGCCTACAATGAGCAGTTCTTC. This gives the protein CASSVGSQAYNEQFF.

The V gene is TRBV9, the J gene TRBJ1-2; D not certain. The CDR3 runs to 15 residues. V lost 3 bases to trimming and J lost 5 bases, with 17 bases between them. Germline CDR1 SGDLS, CDR2 YYNGEE. The CDR3, as DNA: TGTGCCAGCAGCGCCACAACCAGCGGGGTATATGGCTACACCTTC. Translated, it gives CASSATTSGVYGYTF.

The chain recombines TRBV5-1 with TRBJ2-3; TRBD1 agrees at 7 bases. The V gene's germline CDR1 is SGHRS and CDR2 YFSETQ. With V trimmed by 4 bases and J by 0 bases, 5 bases remained unmatched. The CDR3 is made up of 15 amino acids. CDR3 DNA: TGCGCCAGCAGCACAGGGGACCCTAGCACAGATACGCAGTATTTT. Translating it yields CASSTGDPSTDTQYF. Based on the CDR3 plus reference TRBV5-1 and TRBJ2-3, the full variable domain is KAGVTQTPRYLIKTRGQQVTLSCSPISGHRSVSWYQQTPGQGLQFLFEYFSETQRNKGNFPGRFSGRQFSNSRSEMNVSTLELGDSALYLCASSTGDPSTDTQYFGPGTRLTVL.

This chain links TRBV7-2 with TRBJ2-1; D gene ambiguous. The CDR3 is 14 residues long. V was trimmed by 3 bases and J by 6 bases, leaving 12 bases between them. CDR1 SGHTA and CDR2 FQGNSA come from the germline V gene. CDR3 region: CASSLMSSSNEQFF. CDR3 nucleotide sequence: TGTGCCAGCAGCTTGATGAGTTCGAGCAATGAGCAGTTCTTC.

This clone was seen a handful of times. The chain combines TRBV10-1 with TRBJ2-1, with a possible D match to TRBD2 (6 bases). V lost 4 bases and J lost 10, with 23 bases in between. The CDR3 sequence is 16 residues long. Germline CDR1 and CDR2: WNHNN and SYGVQD (reference sequence). This CDR3 reads CASSVGLAGFRGEQFF. DNA for the CDR3: TGCGCCAGCAGTGTAGGGCTAGCCGGATTCCGGGGGGAGCAGTTCTTC.

V gene TRBV28 combines with J gene TRBJ1-3, with 10 bases matching TRBD1. CDR1 is MDHEN, CDR2 SYDVKM, per germline. The CDR3 length is 14 residues. J gave up 6 bases and V 7 bases, and 6 bases lay outside the gene matches. The CDR3 DNA is TGTGCCAGCAACCCGGGACAGGGGATAAACACCATATATTTT. This gives the protein CASNPGQGINTIYF.

The CDR3 loop is CASSDDSPGAQYF. In DNA, the CDR3 is TGTGCCAGCAGCGACGACAGCCCTGGGGCCCAGTACTTC. The chain recombines TRBV9 with TRBJ2-5, with TRBD1 as a possible D gene (5 bases). V lost 3 bases and J lost 9, with 15 bases in between. CDR3 length: 13 residues. Germline V gene data show CDR1 as SGDLS and CDR2 as YYNGEE.

The chain recombines TRBV4-2 with TRBJ2-1, with 10 bases matching TRBD1. The ends lost 4 bases at V and 9 bases at J; junction bases unmatched: 9. The CDR3 runs to 15 residues. The germline V gene encodes CDR1 LGHNA and CDR2 YNFKEQ. CDR3 loop: CASSLGGTGDAEQFF. The CDR3 nucleotides read TGTGCCAGCAGCCTGGGGGGGACAGGGGATGCTGAGCAGTTCTTC.

This clone showed up just a few times. The chain links TRBV9 to TRBJ2-3, with a weak D call TRBD1 (6 bases). V shed 3 bases and J shed 0 bases, with 11 bases lying between them. CDR1 is SGDLS and CDR2 is YYNGEE in the germline V gene. The CDR3 is made up of 15 amino acids. The CDR3 loop is CASSARTVSTDTQYF. The CDR3 DNA sequence: TGTGCCAGCAGCGCAAGGACAGTTAGCACAGATACGCAGTATTTT.

As DNA, the CDR3 is TGCGCCAGCAGCCAGTCTCAGGGACAGGCTAGGAATGAGCAGTTCTTC. Its protein product is CASSQSQGQARNEQFF. The gene calls are TRBV4-1 and TRBJ2-1, with 8 bases aligning to TRBD1. V was clipped by 3 bases and J by 7 bases; unmatched bases: 11. There are 16 residues in the CDR3. CDR1 and CDR2 (germline): MGHRA, YSYEKL.

This clone has more than one count but fewer than ten. The chain carries TRBV11-2 and TRBJ1-1, with D unclear. The CDR3 has 13 residues. V lost 5 bases and J 0 bases, leaving 7 bases between the germline ends. Germline assignment: CDR1 SGHAT and CDR2 FQNNGV. CDR3 loop: CASSPQMNTEAFF. The CDR3, as DNA: TGTGCCAGCAGCCCCCAGATGAACACTGAAGCTTTCTTT.

The V gene is TRBV2, the J gene TRBJ2-5; D gene ambiguous. Germline V CDR1 and CDR2: SNHLY, FYNNEI. V lost 8 bases and J 4 bases, leaving 8 bases between the germline ends. The CDR3 is 11 residues long. The CDR3 bases are TGTGCCAGCGAGGCGGCAGAGACCCAGTACTTC. Translation gives CASEAAETQYF.

The chain combines TRBV9 with TRBJ1-4, with TRBD1 matching 7 bases. Germline trimming cut 3 bases from V and 7 bases from J; bases unmatched to any gene: 9. Germline-derived CDR1 and CDR2 are SGDLS and YYNGEE. The CDR3 covers 15 residues. The CDR3 spells CASSGKTGSGEKLFF. The DNA for the CDR3 is TGTGCCAGCAGCGGAAAGACAGGGAGTGGTGAAAAACTGTTTTTT.

The chain links TRBV11-3 to TRBJ1-2; no clear D gene. CDR3 length equals 17 residues. Between the trimmed V and J ends, which lost 3 bases and 5 bases, there was a span of 22 bases. CDR1 and CDR2 (germline): SGHNT, YENEEA. This CDR3 is CASSFSSGDGVGYGYTF. The CDR3 bases are TGTGCCAGCAGCTTTAGCTCAGGTGACGGGGTTGGGTATGGCTACACCTTC. Filled out from reference TRBV11-3 and TRBJ1-2, the complete variable domain reads EAGVVQSPRYKIIEKKQPVAFWCNPISGHNTLYWYLQNLGQGPELLIRYENEEAVDDSQLPKDRFSAERLKGVDSTLKIQPAELGDSAVYLCASSFSSGDGVGYGYTFGSGTRLTVV.

This chain connects TRBV7-9 to TRBJ1-5; perhaps TRBD1 as D (6 bases). The germline CDR1 and CDR2 sequences are SEHNR and FQNEAQ (reference sequence). This CDR3 spans 14 amino acids. V lost 1 base and J lost 6, with 10 bases in between. The CDR3 DNA reads as TGTGCCAGCAGCTTAGGCGGCAGGGGTCAGCCCCAGCATTTT. Translating it yields CASSLGGRGQPQHF.

The chain recombines TRBV28 with TRBJ1-3; D call uncertain. CDR1 is MDHEN, CDR2 SYDVKM, per germline. CDR3 length equals 13 residues. The ends were cut back, 8 bases at V and 0 bases at J, with 8 bases in the middle. The CDR3 region has the DNA TGTGCCAGCGCCGCGTTCTCTGGAAACACCATATATTTT. Its protein product is CASAAFSGNTIYF.